The 27 T cell receptor beta chains presented below share a single source sample, sequenced in a study of blood T cell repertoires in COVID-19. Assay: immunoSEQ multiplex PCR; the TCRdb copy retains only in-frame clones and omits some. The sample consists of some 340,000 clones, 85% to 95% of them appearing once. The sequenced material came from PBMCs or T cells enriched from blood (not recorded which). These TCRs come from a woman in her 30s who had been exposed to COVID-19.

The genes are TRBV5-6 and TRBJ1-2, with D possibly being TRBD1 (6 bases). From germline, CDR1 is SGHDT and CDR2 YYEEEE. The germline V and J ends were trimmed by 3 bases and 5 bases, with 14 bases remaining between them. The CDR3 totals 14 residues. The CDR3 reads CASSSEGGVYGYTF. DNA for the CDR3: TGTGCCAGCAGCTCCGAGGGGGGGGTTTATGGCTACACCTTC.

The CDR3 reads CASSSGPGTGSYEQYF. CDR3 bases: TGTGCCAGCAGCTCAGGGCCCGGGACTGGCTCCTACGAGCAGTACTTC. The V and J genes are TRBV7-2 and TRBJ2-7; D perhaps matches TRBD2 (6 bases). Between the trimmed V and J ends, which lost 4 bases and 0 bases, there was a span of 16 bases. The CDR3 is 16 amino acids. CDR1 is SGHTA and CDR2 is FQGNSA in the germline V gene.

The V call is TRBV6-6, the J call TRBJ1-2; D may be TRBD1 (6 bases). Germline assignment: CDR1 MNHNY and CDR2 SVGAGI (reference sequence). This CDR3 spans 16 amino acids. V was clipped by 2 bases and J by 3 bases, with 16 bases between them. The CDR3 nucleotides are TGTGCCAGCAGTTACGCGGGGGCCCACCTCGACTATGGCTACACCTTC. It yields the protein CASSYAGAHLDYGYTF.

The chain combines TRBV27 with TRBJ1-5, with D maybe TRBD1 (6 bases). The germline V and J ends were trimmed by 2 bases and 3 bases, with 11 bases remaining between them. This CDR3 contains 15 residues. The germline V gene encodes CDR1 MNHEY and CDR2 SMNVEV (reference sequence). This chain's CDR3 is CASSLGQGLNQPQHF. Written as DNA, the CDR3 is TGTGCCAGCAGTTTAGGGCAGGGGCTCAATCAGCCCCAGCATTTT.

Worth noting for this clone: The CDR3 does not end in the conserved phenylalanine or tryptophan, so this is likely a read error. It is unclear where the CDR3 begins or ends on the DNA, so no DNA is shown, and the CDR3 is as TCRdb lists it. The chain couples TRBV7-2 to TRBJ1-1. Germline V gene data show CDR1 as SGHTA and CDR2 as FQGNSA. The CDR3 comprises 13 residues, both ends counted. The chain's CDR3 is CASSPIRGPQRVI.

The chain recombines TRBV4-1 with TRBJ1-3; 7 bases are shared with TRBD1. This CDR3 has 17 amino acids. Looked up from germline, CDR1 is MGHRA and CDR2 is YSYEKL. The V and J ends lost 1 base and 5 bases, in that order; junction bases with no gene match: 11. The CDR3 spells CASSQGWTGTTRNTIYF. The CDR3 coding sequence is TGCGCCAGCAGCCAAGGGTGGACAGGCACTACGAGAAACACCATATATTTT.

This clone was recorded a few times. This chain links TRBV3-1 (or the pseudogene TRBV3-2) with TRBJ1-6; D is perhaps TRBD1 (6 bases). Trimming pared 6 bases from V and 7 bases from J, leaving 10 bases between. This CDR3 comprises 13 residues. The germline gives CDR1 LGHDT, CDR2 YNNKEL (reference sequence). The CDR3 DNA is TGTGCCAGCAGGGGACAAGTGAATTCACCCCTCCACTTT. Encoded protein: CASRGQVNSPLHF.

The J gene is TRBJ1-2, the V gene TRBV3-1 (or the pseudogene TRBV3-2); 7 nucleotides line up with TRBD1. With 2 bases clipped from V and 4 bases from J, the junction kept 4 bases outside the gene matches. The germline gives CDR1 LGHDT, CDR2 YNNKEL (reference sequence). The CDR3 consists of 14 residues. As DNA, the CDR3 is TGTGCCAGCAGCCAACCTGGGACAGCCTATGGCTACACCTTC. Its translation is CASSQPGTAYGYTF.

This chain uses TRBV7-9 with TRBJ1-1; the D gene is possibly TRBD1 (6 bases). The germline V and J ends were trimmed by 2 bases and 2 bases, with 9 bases remaining between them. This CDR3 region has 14 residues. From germline, CDR1 is SEHNR and CDR2 FQNEAQ (reference sequence). Here the CDR3 DNA reads TGTGCCAGCAGCTTAACAGGGTATAACACTGAAGCTTTCTTT. Its protein product is CASSLTGYNTEAFF.

The chain links TRBV12-5 to TRBJ2-5, with D uncertain. Trimming pared 5 bases from V and 2 bases from J, leaving 9 bases between. Germline V gene sequence: CDR1 LGHNT, CDR2 FRNRAP. This CDR3 is built from 13 residues. The CDR3 is CASGHPRQETQYF. The CDR3 coding sequence is TGTGCTAGTGGTCACCCGAGGCAAGAGACCCAGTACTTC. The whole variable domain, remainder taken from reference TRBV12-5 and TRBJ2-5, is DARVTQTPRHKVTEMGQEVTMRCQPILGHNTVFWYRQTMMQGLELLAYFRNRAPLDDSGMPKDRFSAEMPDATLATLKIQPSEPRDSAVYFCASGHPRQETQYFGPGTRLLVL.

This clone has just one count. Other DNA sequences in the same sample also yield this CDR3. The genes are TRBV6-5 and TRBJ2-2; 9 positions agree with TRBD2. With V trimmed by 2 bases and J by 6 bases, 4 bases remained unmatched. Per germline, CDR1 MNHEY and CDR2 SVGAGI. This CDR3 region has 15 residues. The CDR3 here is CASSYSLAGSGELFF. In nucleotides, the CDR3 is TGTGCCAGCAGTTACAGTCTAGCGGGGTCCGGGGAGCTGTTTTTT.

The sample holds one count of this clone. The genes are TRBV5-1 and TRBJ2-5, with 8 bases matching TRBD1. This CDR3 has 14 amino acids. Germline CDR1 reads SGHRS; CDR2 reads YFSETQ. V shed 4 bases, J shed 5 bases, and the junction held 7 bases outside the gene matches. The CDR3 reads CASSTQGAEETQYF. In nucleotides, the CDR3 is TGCGCCAGCAGCACCCAGGGGGCTGAGGAGACCCAGTACTTC.

The gene calls are TRBV6-5 and TRBJ1-3; D is undetermined. The V gene's germline CDR1 is MNHEY and CDR2 SVGAGI. V was cut by 6 bases and J by 8 bases, with 11 bases left in between. The CDR3 consists of 12 residues. CDR3 bases: TGTGCCAGCAGCTGGAGAGAGGACACCATATATTTT. Its translation: CASSWREDTIYF.

The V gene is TRBV7-9, the J gene TRBJ2-5; TRBD2 matches at 11 bases. V lost 3 bases to trimming and J lost 5 bases; unmatched junction nucleotides: 11. Germline-derived CDR1 and CDR2 are SEHNR and FQNEAQ (reference sequence). This CDR3 has 17 amino acids. As DNA, the CDR3 is TGTGCCAGCAGCTTCCGACTAGCGGGGCGGAATCGCGAGACCCAGTACTTC. This codes for CASSFRLAGRNRETQYF.

The chain combines TRBV12-3 or TRBV12-4 with TRBJ1-4; D unclear. The ends were cut back, 6 bases at V and 6 bases at J, with 11 bases in the middle. This CDR3 has 13 residues. CDR3 sequence: CASRSTFDEKLFF. CDR3 DNA: TGTGCCAGCAGGTCTACTTTCGATGAAAAACTGTTTTTT.

This clone was observed a single time. The V gene is TRBV5-6, the J gene TRBJ1-2; D uncertain. CDR1 and CDR2 (germline): SGHDT, YYEEEE. The CDR3 is 13 amino acids. The germline V and J ends were trimmed by 3 bases and 5 bases, with 11 bases remaining between them. CDR3 nucleotides: TGTGCCAGCAGCTCATCTCAGACTTATGGCTACACCTTC. It encodes CASSSSQTYGYTF.

V and J are TRBV5-8 and TRBJ1-1; a possible D gene is TRBD1 (6 bases). CDR1 SGHTS and CDR2 YDEGEE come from the germline V gene. There are 15 residues in the CDR3. Deletions cut 1 base from V and 3 bases from J, with 13 bases between. In DNA, the CDR3 is TGTGCCAGCAGCTTGTTCGGCAGGGGTTACACTGAAGCTTTCTTT. This sequence encodes CASSLFGRGYTEAFF. The full variable domain, rest sourced from reference TRBV5-8 and TRBJ1-1, is EAGVTQSPTHLIKTRGQQATLRCSPISGHTSVYWYQQALGLGLQFLLWYDEGEERNRGNFPPRFSGRQFPNYSSELNVNALELEDSALYLCASSLFGRGYTEAFFGQGTRLTVV.

The chain joins TRBV27 to TRBJ1-4, with 9 nucleotides matching TRBD1. V lost 5 bases to trimming and J lost 7 bases; unmatched junction nucleotides: 11. The CDR3 totals 16 residues. Germline V gene data show CDR1 as MNHEY and CDR2 as SMNVEV (reference sequence). In DNA, the CDR3 is TGTGCCAGCAGTCCCCGGGACAGGGTTTTGGGTGAAAAACTGTTTTTT. Its protein product is CASSPRDRVLGEKLFF. Drawing the rest from reference TRBV27 and TRBJ1-4, the complete variable domain is EAQVTQNPRYLITVTGKKLTVTCSQNMNHEYMSWYRQDPGLGLRQIYYSMNVEVTDKGDVPEGYKVSRKEKRNFPLILESPSPNQTSLYFCASSPRDRVLGEKLFFGSGTQLSVL.

This chain joins TRBV3-1 (or the pseudogene TRBV3-2) and TRBJ2-7; D perhaps matches TRBD2 (5 bases). Deletions cut 1 base from V and 11 bases from J, with 9 bases between. Germline V gene sequence: CDR1 LGHDT, CDR2 YNNKEL (reference sequence). The CDR3 totals 11 residues. The chain's CDR3 is CASSQVGEKYF. Written as DNA, the CDR3 is TGTGCCAGCAGCCAAGTCGGGGAGAAGTACTTC.

V usage is TRBV27 and J usage is TRBJ2-5, with TRBD1 identical over 10 bases. Trimming removed 5 bases from V and 4 bases from J; junction bases left unmatched: 10. CDR1 MNHEY and CDR2 SMNVEV come from the germline V gene (reference sequence). This CDR3 is 16 amino acids long. The CDR3 bases are TGTGCCAGCAGTACACGGACAGGGGGTGTCCCAGAGACCCAGTACTTC. Translating gives CASSTRTGGVPETQYF.

The chain recombines TRBV5-6 with TRBJ1-2; possible D gene TRBD1, 5 bases. The germline V gene has CDR1 SGHDT and CDR2 YYEEEE. V was cut by 0 bases and J by 0 bases, with 15 bases left in between. There are 17 residues in the CDR3. The CDR3 DNA sequence: TGTGCCAGCAGCTTGGACCTAGGACACTTAGCTAACTATGGCTACACCTTC. Protein: CASSLDLGHLANYGYTF.

The CDR3 loop reads CASSSITHRGSETDTQYF. The DNA for the CDR3 is TGTGCCAGCAGCTCGATCACCCACAGGGGATCCGAGACAGATACGCAGTATTTT. The genes are TRBV9 and TRBJ2-3; 7 bases agree with TRBD1. J gave up 3 bases and V 4 bases, and 17 bases lay outside the gene matches. Germline CDR1 is SGDLS and CDR2 is YYNGEE. The CDR3 runs to 18 residues.

V is TRBV9 and J is TRBJ2-1; 10 nucleotides align to TRBD2. Trimming at V came to 1 base and at J to 4 bases, leaving 8 bases not matched to a gene. This CDR3 region has 17 residues. The germline V gene encodes CDR1 SGDLS and CDR2 YYNGEE. The CDR3 spells CASSVTLAGGSYNEQFF. DNA for the CDR3: TGTGCCAGCAGCGTAACTTTAGCGGGGGGAAGTTACAATGAGCAGTTCTTC.

The V call is TRBV4-3, the J call TRBJ2-3; D is perhaps TRBD2 (5 bases). Trimming left V 0 bases short and J 0 bases short, with 13 bases between. The germline gives CDR1 LGHNA, CDR2 YSLEER. The CDR3 has 17 residues. CDR3 amino acids: CASSQEGPRGSTDTQYF. CDR3 nucleotides: TGCGCCAGCAGCCAAGAAGGACCTAGAGGGAGCACAGATACGCAGTATTTT.

The V gene is TRBV4-2, the J gene TRBJ2-1; possibly TRBD2 for D (6 bases). The germline V gene encodes CDR1 LGHNA and CDR2 YNFKEQ. This CDR3 has 15 amino acids. The V end was cut by 1 base, the J end by 7 bases, with 14 bases between. CDR3 bases: TGTGCCAGCAGCCAAGTAAGCGTTGGGGGGAATGAGCAGTTCTTC. As protein: CASSQVSVGGNEQFF.

The chain recombines TRBV2 with TRBJ1-2, with 7 bases matching TRBD1. The J segment lost 0 bases and the V segment lost 3 bases, leaving 7 bases of the junction unmatched. The CDR3 consists of 16 residues. CDR1 is SNHLY, CDR2 FYNNEI, per germline. This chain's CDR3 is CASSETGLVPNYGYTF. The CDR3 coding sequence is TGTGCCAGCAGTGAGACAGGGCTCGTGCCTAACTATGGCTACACCTTC.

The rearrangement links TRBV20-1 to TRBJ1-2; 8 bases align to TRBD1. Germline CDR1 and CDR2: DFQATT and SNEGSKA (reference sequence). The CDR3 runs to 11 residues. V shed 6 bases, J shed 8 bases, and the junction held 5 bases outside the gene matches. In DNA, the CDR3 is TGCAGTGCATGGACAGGGCCCGGCTACACCTTC. Its protein is CSAWTGPGYTF.